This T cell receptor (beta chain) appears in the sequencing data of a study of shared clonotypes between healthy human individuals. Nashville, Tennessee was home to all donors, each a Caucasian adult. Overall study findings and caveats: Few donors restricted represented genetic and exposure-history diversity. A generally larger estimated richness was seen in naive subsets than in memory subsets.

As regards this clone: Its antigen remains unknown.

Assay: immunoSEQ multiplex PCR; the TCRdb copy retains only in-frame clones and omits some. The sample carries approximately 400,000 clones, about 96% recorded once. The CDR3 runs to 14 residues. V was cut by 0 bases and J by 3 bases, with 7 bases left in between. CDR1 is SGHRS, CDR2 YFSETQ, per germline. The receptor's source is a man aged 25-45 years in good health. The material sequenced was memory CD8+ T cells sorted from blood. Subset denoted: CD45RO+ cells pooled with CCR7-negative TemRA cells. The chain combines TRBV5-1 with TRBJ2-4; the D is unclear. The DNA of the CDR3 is TGCGCCAGCAGCTTGGAGGCAGGCAAAAACATTCAGTACTTC. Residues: CASSLEAGKNIQYF. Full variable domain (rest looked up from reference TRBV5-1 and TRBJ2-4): KAGVTQTPRYLIKTRGQQVTLSCSPISGHRSVSWYQQTPGQGLQFLFEYFSETQRNKGNFPGRFSGRQFSNSRSEMNVSTLELGDSALYLCASSLEAGKNIQYFGAGTRLSVL.